This TCR beta chain originates from a study of blood T cell repertoires in COVID-19. Study background: Whether acute or convalescent, the COVID-19 samples came from the United States, Italy and Spain. T cells, B-cell-depleted T cells, or PBMCs provided the cDNA or gDNA that served as material.

Clones were sequenced by immunoSEQ multiplex PCR, and TCRdb holds only the in-frame ones, with some missing. Altogether about 210,000 clones are present, 88% being singletons, with the ten largest covering around 1.6%. This clone appeared a single time. The CDR3 has 15 amino acids. Germline CDR1 MDHEN, CDR2 SYDVKM. V lost 6 bases to trimming and J lost 6 bases; unmatched junction nucleotides: 11. This TCR came from a man between 18 and 29 years old with active or convalescent COVID-19. The V call is TRBV28, the J call TRBJ1-5, with 7 positions matching TRBD1. The sequencing input was peripheral blood. CDR3 amino acids: CASRGKGQFIQPQHF. The CDR3, as DNA: TGTGCCAGCAGAGGCAAGGGACAGTTTATTCAGCCCCAGCATTTT.